The next 8 T cell receptor beta chains were all read from a single sample in a study of T cells in localized non-small cell lung cancer (dated by TCRdb to about 2020). To prepare the library, the immunoSEQ multiplex PCR assay was applied. TCRdb provides this immuneACCESS table in a form limited to in-frame rearrangements. Some clones are lacking; in checked studies, under half of them reflect an unresolved V gene, and why the rest are absent is not known. The sample table records around 100,000 clones; roughly 89% of these occur just once. Around 15% of the sample belongs to the ten largest clones. The sample was peripheral blood, taken before any cancer treatment. These receptors were taken from a man aged 35 to 69 with stage I squamous cell lung carcinoma.

The genes are TRBV4-1 and TRBJ1-1, with D possibly TRBD1 on 5 matching bases. The CDR3 loop spans 15 amino acids. The germline V gene encodes CDR1 MGHRA and CDR2 YSYEKL. The V gene lost 2 bases and the J gene lost 5 bases, with 15 bases spanning the gap. The CDR3 spells CASSQRTGVSTEAFF. The CDR3 DNA is TGCGCCAGCAGCCAAAGGACGGGGGTTAGTACTGAAGCTTTCTTT.

The genes are TRBV2 and TRBJ2-7, with no clear D. The CDR3 has 12 residues. Trimming took off 6 bases at V and 5 bases at J, with 11 bases between the two ends. Per the germline V gene, CDR1 is SNHLY and CDR2 is FYNNEI. As DNA, the CDR3 is TGTGCCAGCAGCCTCAACCAAGACGAGCAGTACTTC. This codes for CASSLNQDEQYF. The whole variable domain, remainder taken from reference TRBV2 and TRBJ2-7, is EPEVTQTPSHQVTQMGQEVILRCVPISNHLYFYWYRQILGQKVEFLVSFYNNEISEKSEIFDDQFSVERPDGSNFTLKIRSTKLEDSAMYFCASSLNQDEQYFGPGTRLTVT.

The table lists this clone with a few counts. CDR3 region: CASRADRSAGELFF. The CDR3 DNA reads TGTGCCAGCAGAGCCGATAGGAGCGCCGGGGAGCTGTTTTTT. The V call is TRBV6-4, the J call TRBJ2-2; no reliable D call. Germline CDR1 MRHNA, CDR2 SNTAGT. Trimming stripped 6 bases from V and 6 bases from J, with 14 bases between. The CDR3 loop spans 14 amino acids.

The genes are TRBV2 and TRBJ2-7; D is undetermined. Germline values: CDR1 SNHLY, CDR2 FYNNEI. The CDR3 is 15 residues long. V was pared by 10 bases and J by 1 base, with 20 bases between. CDR3 sequence: CANRYPLDGSYEQYF. Written as DNA, the CDR3 is TGTGCCAACAGATATCCGCTGGACGGGTCCTACGAGCAGTACTTC.

The genes are TRBV5-5 and TRBJ1-1, with D perhaps matching TRBD1 (6 bases). The CDR3 is made up of 13 amino acids. Trimming removed 7 bases at V and 8 bases at J, with 18 bases between. Per germline, CDR1 SGHKS and CDR2 YYEKEE (reference sequence). CDR3 bases: TGTGCCAGCGACAAAGGGGGTCGTCGGGAAGCTTTCTTT. It is translated as CASDKGGRREAFF.

The rearrangement uses TRBV6-4 and TRBJ1-6, with TRBD1 identical over 11 bases. This CDR3 contains 18 residues. Germline lookup yields CDR1 MRHNA and CDR2 SNTAGT. The J segment lost 6 bases and the V segment lost 0 bases, leaving 7 bases of the junction unmatched. The chain's CDR3 is CASSDSRGGTGGNSPLHF. CDR3 in DNA: TGTGCCAGCAGTGACTCGCGAGGCGGGACAGGGGGTAATTCACCCCTCCACTTT.

The chain employs TRBV7-3 and TRBJ2-6; D is uncertain. With 5 bases removed from V and 3 bases from J, the gap between germline ends came to 5 bases. CDR3 length: 13 amino acids. Germline lookup yields CDR1 SGHTA and CDR2 FQGTGA. CDR3: CASSRDGANVLTF. The CDR3 nucleotides read TGTGCCAGCAGCCGAGATGGGGCCAACGTCCTGACTTTC.

The CDR3 region is CASSPLTGTLLQETQYF. The CDR3 DNA reads TGTGCCAGTAGCCCCCTCACGGGAACGTTACTTCAAGAGACCCAGTACTTC. The chain has TRBV19 and TRBJ2-5, with a tentative D call TRBD2 (5 bases). V lost 6 bases and J 2 bases, leaving 22 bases between the germline ends. Germline V CDR1 and CDR2: LNHDA, SQIVND (reference sequence). The length of the CDR3 is 17 residues.